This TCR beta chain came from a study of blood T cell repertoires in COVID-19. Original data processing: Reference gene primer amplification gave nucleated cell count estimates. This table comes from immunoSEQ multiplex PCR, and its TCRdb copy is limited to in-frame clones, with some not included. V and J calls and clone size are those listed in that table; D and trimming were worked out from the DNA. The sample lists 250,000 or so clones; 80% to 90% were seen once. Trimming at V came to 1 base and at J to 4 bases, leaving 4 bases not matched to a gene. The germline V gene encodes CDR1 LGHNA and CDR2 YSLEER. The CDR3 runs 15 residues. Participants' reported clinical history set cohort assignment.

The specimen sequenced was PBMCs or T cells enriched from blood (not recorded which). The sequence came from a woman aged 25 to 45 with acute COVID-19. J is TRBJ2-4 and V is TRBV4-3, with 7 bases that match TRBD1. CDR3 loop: CASSQGSTGKNIQYF. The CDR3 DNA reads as TGCGCCAGCAGCCAAGGGTCGACAGGGAAAAACATTCAGTACTTC.